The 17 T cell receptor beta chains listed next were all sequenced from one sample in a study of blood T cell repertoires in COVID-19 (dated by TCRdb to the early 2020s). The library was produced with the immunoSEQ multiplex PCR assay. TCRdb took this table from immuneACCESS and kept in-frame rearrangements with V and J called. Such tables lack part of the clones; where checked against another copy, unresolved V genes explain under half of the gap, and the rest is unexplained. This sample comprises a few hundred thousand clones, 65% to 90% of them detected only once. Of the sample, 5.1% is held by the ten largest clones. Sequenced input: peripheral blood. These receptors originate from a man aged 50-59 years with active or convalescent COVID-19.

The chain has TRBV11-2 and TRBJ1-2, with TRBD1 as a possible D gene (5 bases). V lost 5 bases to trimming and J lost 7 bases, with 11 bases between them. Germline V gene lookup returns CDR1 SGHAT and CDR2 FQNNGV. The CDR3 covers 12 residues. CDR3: CASSHRSSGYTF. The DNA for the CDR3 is TGTGCCAGCAGCCACAGGTCCTCTGGCTACACCTTC.

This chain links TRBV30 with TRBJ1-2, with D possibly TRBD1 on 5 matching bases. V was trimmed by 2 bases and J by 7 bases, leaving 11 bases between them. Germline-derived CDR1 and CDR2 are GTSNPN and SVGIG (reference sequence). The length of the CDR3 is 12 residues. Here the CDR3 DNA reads TGTGCCTGGAGTCAGGGCAGCCGTGGCTACACCTTC. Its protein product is CAWSQGSRGYTF.

The CDR3 DNA sequence: TGTGCCAGCACCCTGACTAGCGGGAGCACAGATACGCAGTATTTT. Translated, it gives CASTLTSGSTDTQYF. The rearrangement links TRBV5-4 to TRBJ2-3, with 10 bases identical to TRBD2. J gave up 0 bases and V 6 bases, and 4 bases lay outside the gene matches. The CDR3 totals 15 residues. Germline CDR1 is SGHNT and CDR2 is YYREEE (reference sequence). Full variable domain (remainder filled in from reference TRBV5-4 and TRBJ2-3): ETGVTQSPTHLIKTRGQQVTLRCSSQSGHNTVSWYQQALGQGPQFIFQYYREEENGRGNFPPRFSGLQFPNYSSELNVNALELDDSALYLCASTLTSGSTDTQYFGPGTRLTVL.

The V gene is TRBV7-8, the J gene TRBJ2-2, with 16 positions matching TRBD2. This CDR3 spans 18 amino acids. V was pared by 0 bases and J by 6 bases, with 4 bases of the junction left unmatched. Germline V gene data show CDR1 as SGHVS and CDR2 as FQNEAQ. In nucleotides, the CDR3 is TGTGCCAGCAGCTTAGCAGGAGGGACTAGCGGGAGGGCCGGGGAGCTGTTTTTT. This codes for CASSLAGGTSGRAGELFF.

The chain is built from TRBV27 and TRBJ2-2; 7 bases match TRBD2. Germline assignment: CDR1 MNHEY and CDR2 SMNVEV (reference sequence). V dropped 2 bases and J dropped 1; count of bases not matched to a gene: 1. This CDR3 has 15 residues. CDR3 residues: CASSLRGRNTGELFF. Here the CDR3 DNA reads TGTGCCAGCAGTTTACGCGGGAGGAACACCGGGGAGCTGTTTTTT.

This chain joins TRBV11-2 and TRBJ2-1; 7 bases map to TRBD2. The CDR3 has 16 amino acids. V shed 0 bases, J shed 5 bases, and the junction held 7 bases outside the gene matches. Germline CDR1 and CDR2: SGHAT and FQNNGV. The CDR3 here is CASSLERLAVHNEQFF. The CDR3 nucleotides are TGTGCCAGCAGCTTAGAGCGACTAGCAGTACACAATGAGCAGTTCTTC.

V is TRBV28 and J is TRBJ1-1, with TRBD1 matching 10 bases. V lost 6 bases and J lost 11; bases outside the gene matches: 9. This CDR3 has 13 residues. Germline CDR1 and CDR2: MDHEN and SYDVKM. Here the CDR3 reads CASSLPGQGSAFF. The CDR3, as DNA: TGTGCCAGCAGCCTGCCGGGACAGGGGAGCGCTTTCTTT.

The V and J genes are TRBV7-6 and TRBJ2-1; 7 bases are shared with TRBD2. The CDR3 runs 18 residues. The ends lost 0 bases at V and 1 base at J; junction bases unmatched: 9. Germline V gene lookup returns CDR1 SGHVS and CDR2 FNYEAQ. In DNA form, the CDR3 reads TGTGCCAGCAGCTTAGCGCGGGGCAGCGGGATTTCCTACAATGAGCAGTTCTTC. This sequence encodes CASSLARGSGISYNEQFF.

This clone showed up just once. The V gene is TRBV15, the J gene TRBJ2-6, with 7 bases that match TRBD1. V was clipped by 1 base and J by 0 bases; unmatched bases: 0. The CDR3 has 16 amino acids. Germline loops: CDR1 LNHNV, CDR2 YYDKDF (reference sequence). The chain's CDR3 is CATSRGDSSGANVLTF. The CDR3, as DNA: TGTGCCACCAGCAGAGGGGACAGCTCTGGGGCCAACGTCCTGACTTTC.

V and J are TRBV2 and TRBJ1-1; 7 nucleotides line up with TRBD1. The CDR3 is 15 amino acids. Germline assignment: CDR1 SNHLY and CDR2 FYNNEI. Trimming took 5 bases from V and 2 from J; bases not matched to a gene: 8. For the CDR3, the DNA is TGTGCCAGCAGTATTGACAGGGCCCGTAACACTGAAGCTTTCTTT. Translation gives CASSIDRARNTEAFF.

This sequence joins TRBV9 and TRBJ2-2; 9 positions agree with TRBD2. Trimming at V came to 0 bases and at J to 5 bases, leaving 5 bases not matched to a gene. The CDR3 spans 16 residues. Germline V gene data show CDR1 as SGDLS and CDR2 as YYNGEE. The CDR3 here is CASSVGSSGRTGELFF. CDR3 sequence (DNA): TGTGCCAGCAGCGTAGGGAGTAGCGGGAGAACCGGGGAGCTGTTTTTT.

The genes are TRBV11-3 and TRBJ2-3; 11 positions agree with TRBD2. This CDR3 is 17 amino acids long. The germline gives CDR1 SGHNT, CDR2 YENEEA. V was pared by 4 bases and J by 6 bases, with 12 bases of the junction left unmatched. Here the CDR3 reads CASSSHTLAGGPDTQYF. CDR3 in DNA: TGTGCCAGCAGCTCCCATACTTTAGCGGGAGGGCCGGATACGCAGTATTTT.

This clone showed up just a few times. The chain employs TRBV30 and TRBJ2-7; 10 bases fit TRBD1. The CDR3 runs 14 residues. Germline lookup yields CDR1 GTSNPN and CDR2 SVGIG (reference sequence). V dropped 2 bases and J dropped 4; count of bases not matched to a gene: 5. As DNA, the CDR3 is TGTGCCTGGAGTCTTTCGGGACAGGGGTACGAGCAGTACTTC. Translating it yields CAWSLSGQGYEQYF.

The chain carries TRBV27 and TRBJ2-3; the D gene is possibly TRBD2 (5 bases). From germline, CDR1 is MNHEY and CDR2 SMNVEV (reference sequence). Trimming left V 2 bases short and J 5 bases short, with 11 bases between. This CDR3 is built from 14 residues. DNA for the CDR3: TGTGCCAGCAGTTTAATTGGGAGACTAGATACGCAGTATTTT. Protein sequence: CASSLIGRLDTQYF.

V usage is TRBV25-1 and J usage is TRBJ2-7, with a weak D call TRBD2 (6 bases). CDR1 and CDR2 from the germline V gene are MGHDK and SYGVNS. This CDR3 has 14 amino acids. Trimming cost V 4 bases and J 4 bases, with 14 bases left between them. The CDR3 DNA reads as TGTGCCAGCAGTGTTGGAATGGGGGGTTACGAGCAGTACTTC. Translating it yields CASSVGMGGYEQYF.

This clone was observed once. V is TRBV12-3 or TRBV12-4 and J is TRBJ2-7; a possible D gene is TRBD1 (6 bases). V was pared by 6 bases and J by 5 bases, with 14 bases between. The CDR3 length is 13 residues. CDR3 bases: TGTGCCAGCAGCCCAACAGGGTTCCACGAGCAGTACTTC. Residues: CASSPTGFHEQYF.

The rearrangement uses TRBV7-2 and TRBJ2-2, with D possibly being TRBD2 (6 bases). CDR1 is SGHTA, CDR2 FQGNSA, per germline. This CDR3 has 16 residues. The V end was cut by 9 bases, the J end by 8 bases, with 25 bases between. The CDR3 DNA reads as TGTGCCAGACACAGATTTGTTGGCGGGGCTGCGGGGGAGCTGTTTTTT. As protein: CARHRFVGGAAGELFF.